Listed below are T cell receptor beta chains from one sample, sequenced in a study of blood T cell repertoires in COVID-19. TCRdb keeps only in-frame clones here, not all; method: immunoSEQ multiplex PCR. The sample has about 68,000 clones, about 86% seen once; the top ten hold over 1.3%. The sequenced material came from peripheral blood. These receptors were taken from a woman in her sixties or seventies with acute or convalescent COVID-19. Each CDR3 is given with its conserved first and last residue. Each record gives: V gene, CDR3 protein.

>TRBV27
CASSLSQGRNQPQHF
>TRBV7-2
CASSQTSGEGEKLFF
>TRBV7-2
CASSLEQGFTEAFF
>TRBV7-8
CASSKRGGQGMSQPQHF
>TRBV5-1
CASSSTRDRGREKLFF
>TRBV19
CASSALSGGDEKLFF
>TRBV7-2
CASSLVGTGGSPLHF
>TRBV28
CASSLEALGTEAFF
>TRBV30
CAWNKGTTNEKLFF
>TRBV9
CASSGGAEAFF
>TRBV25-1
CASSETKNRGHEQYF
>TRBV12-3/TRBV12-4
CASSWFGFEAFF
>TRBV15
CATSKAGTSSYNEQFF
>TRBV28
CASLTGIGYNSPLHF
>TRBV9
CASSVGGGPNQPQHF
>TRBV6-5
CASSPQGARNYGYTF
>TRBV10-3
CATIKGQPEADTQYF
>TRBV5-4
CASSLGGTGGLFGEAFF
>TRBV3-1/TRBV3-2
CASSQGRGEAFF
>TRBV19
CASKNLAGSSGANVLTF
>TRBV28
CASSWGGSYNEQFF
>TRBV13
CASSLGPGMNTGELFF
>TRBV4-1
CASSLRTGSQAGGYGYTF
>TRBV28
CASSLSYRGLGYTF
>TRBV7-8
CASTPTGGLNQPQHF
>TRBV24-1
CATSDNSATNEKLFF
>TRBV2
CASSEGRGPNTGELFF
>TRBV12-3/TRBV12-4
CASSKDRVNTIYF
>TRBV18
CASSRQGADTQYF
>TRBV4-2
CASSQERSGPYEQYF
>TRBV7-3
CASSANRGGGSPLHF
>TRBV10-3
CAISVSATTGPEAFF
>TRBV14
CASRQSSTGTGAFGEAFF
>TRBV10-3
CAISEPTENTGELFF
>TRBV18
CASSPWEGDTEAFF
>TRBV6-1
CASSDGGWGETQYF
>TRBV4-1
CASSRGDSNYGYTF
>TRBV18
CASSPDRVTNEKLFF
>TRBV19
CASSIHRGPGGELFF
>TRBV29-1
CSAGQGSTEAFF
>TRBV3-1/TRBV3-2
CASSQDAGVEQYF
>TRBV5-1
CASSPQLAGVGDEQFF
>TRBV27
CASSLEEYGELFF
>TRBV5-1
CASSPGTSGGAYEKLFF
>TRBV5-1
CASREETGTWGVNEQFF
>TRBV6-1
CASSDLLGLPGLAGGSEQFF
>TRBV30
CAWSVTGANEKLFF
>TRBV11-2
CASSFNQGRDTIYF
>TRBV28
CASSWTGLYASTDTQYF
>TRBV27
CASSLWGQGIEETQYF
>TRBV18
CASSDRGGYGYTF
>TRBV2
CASSEGTGFDGYTF
>TRBV30
CAWGGSAGGYTF
>TRBV11-2
CASSTRLAKTGELFF
>TRBV5-1
CASSPMVSSGNTIYF
>TRBV7-2
CASSLDRTGNQPQHF
>TRBV6-1
CASSEATELLCTDTQYF
>TRBV4-1
CASSQHTQTGSGNTIYF